This TCR beta chain appears in the sequencing data of a study of blood T cell repertoires in COVID-19 (TCRdb year 2020). Background on the whole study: Samples from collaborators originated in the United States, Italy and Spain and spanned both the acute and convalescent phases of COVID-19. Where available, HLA class I and class II types were taken from metadata supplied by the sample provider and were not determined by assay-based typing. The material from the prospective study consisted of cDNA or gDNA derived from T cells, B-cell-depleted T cells, or PBMCs. The repertoires were released in a freely available public database intended as a resource for research on the immune response to SARS-CoV-2. Deeply sampled blood TCRbeta repertoires from subjects exposed to, actively infected with, or recovered from COVID-19 were included in the dataset. Samples came from the ongoing ImmuneRACE study (first 160 participants) plus 1,254 subjects from 6 global collaborators. Nearly every sample came with metadata listing a de-identified subject ID, COVID-19 status, age in years and sex. Study-wide conclusions, independent of this receptor: The amount of clinical and demographic metadata varied by source and participant and was provided uncurated.

CDR1 LGHDT and CDR2 YNNKEL are derived from the germline V gene (reference sequence). The CDR3 sequence holds 16 residues, the cysteine and phenylalanine included. CDR3 DNA is the only sequence kept; it has 48 bases, read in frame from the first base. The V end loses 2 bases and the J end loses 2 bases, and a stretch of 15 bases separates them. Each collaborating institution followed its own protocols to collect whole blood in K2EDTA tubes. For TCRbeta analysis, collaborator samples were shipped as frozen whole blood, as isolated PBMCs, or as DNA extracted from either sample type. The immunoSEQ Assay, a bias-controlled multiplex PCR, was used to amplify TCRbeta CDR3 regions from genomic DNA. The paper's data handling went like this. Within the assay, amplification of reference gene primers was used to estimate how many nucleated cells each sample contained. Sequence reads were collapsed and filtered to measure the absolute abundance of every unique TCRbeta CDR3 rearrangement. For each sample, productive Simpson clonality was calculated by taking the square root of Simpson's diversity index across productive rearrangements. What TCRdb holds here is the immuneACCESS table cut down to in-frame rearrangements. Part of the clones is not present; checked against another copy, under half of the missing clones reflect an unresolved V gene, and the others are unexplained. V and J calls and clone size are those listed in that table; D and trimming were worked out from the DNA. Recorded for this sample are 150,000 to 200,000 clones; about 90% of them occurred a single time. Of the sample, more than 3% falls within the top ten clones.

As regards this clone: The antigen this receptor binds is unknown. No quality values exist for individual bases; no much larger clone is one base distant.

This receptor was identified in a woman between 65 and 79 years old with acute or convalescent COVID-19. This receptor chain uses TRBV3-1 (or the pseudogene TRBV3-2) and TRBJ2-5; perhaps TRBD2 is the D gene, with 5 bases matching. Sequencing used peripheral blood. The nucleotide sequence is given as TGTGCCAGCAGCCAAACCCTGACAAGGAGGCAAGAGACCCAGTACTTC. Its protein reads: CASSQTLTRRQETQYF.